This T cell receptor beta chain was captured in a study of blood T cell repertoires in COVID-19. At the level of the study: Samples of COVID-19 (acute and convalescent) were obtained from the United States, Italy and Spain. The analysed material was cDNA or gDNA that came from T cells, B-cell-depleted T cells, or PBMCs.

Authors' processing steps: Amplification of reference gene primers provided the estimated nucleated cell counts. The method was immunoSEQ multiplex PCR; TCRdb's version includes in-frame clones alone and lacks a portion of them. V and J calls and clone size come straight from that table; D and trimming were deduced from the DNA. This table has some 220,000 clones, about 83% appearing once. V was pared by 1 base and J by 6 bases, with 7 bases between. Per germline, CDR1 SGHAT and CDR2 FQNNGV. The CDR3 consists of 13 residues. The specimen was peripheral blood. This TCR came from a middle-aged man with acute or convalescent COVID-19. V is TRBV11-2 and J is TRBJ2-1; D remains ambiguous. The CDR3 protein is CASSLVSFNEQFF. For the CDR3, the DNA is TGTGCCAGCAGCTTAGTAAGCTTCAATGAGCAGTTCTTC.